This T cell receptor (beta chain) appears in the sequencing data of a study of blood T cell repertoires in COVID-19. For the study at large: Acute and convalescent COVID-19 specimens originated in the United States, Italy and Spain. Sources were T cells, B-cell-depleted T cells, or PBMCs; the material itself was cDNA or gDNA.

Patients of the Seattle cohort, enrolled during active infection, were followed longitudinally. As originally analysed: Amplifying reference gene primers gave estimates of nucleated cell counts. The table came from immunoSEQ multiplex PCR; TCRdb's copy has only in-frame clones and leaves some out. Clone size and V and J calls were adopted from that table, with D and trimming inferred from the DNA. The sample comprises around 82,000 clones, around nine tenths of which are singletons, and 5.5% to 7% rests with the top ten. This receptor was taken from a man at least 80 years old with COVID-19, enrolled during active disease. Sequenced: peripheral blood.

The CDR3 DNA sequence: TGTGCCAGCAGCGCTCGCGTGGCGGGGGCAATAGAGACCCAGTACTTC. Protein: CASSARVAGAIETQYF. This chain connects TRBV3-1 (or the pseudogene TRBV3-2) to TRBJ2-5; tentatively, D is TRBD2 (7 bases). The CDR3 is 16 amino acids. Trimming stripped 5 bases from V and 4 bases from J, with 20 bases between. Germline CDR1 and CDR2: LGHDT and YNNKEL (reference sequence).